This paragraph covers one TCR beta chain sequence. Its antigen remains undetermined. Base-call qualities are not available, and no considerably larger clone is one nucleotide away. TCRbeta CDR3 regions were amplified from genomic DNA using the immunoSEQ Assay, a bias-controlled multiplex PCR. In the authors' own workflow: Nucleated cell counts per sample were estimated from amplification of reference gene primers within the assay. To quantify the absolute abundance of each unique TCRbeta CDR3 rearrangement, sequence reads were collapsed and filtered. Productive Simpson clonality was computed per sample as the square root of Simpson's diversity index over productive rearrangements. TCRdb took over this immuneACCESS table, retaining in-frame rearrangements with V and J assigned. Such tables are incomplete; in checked studies, under half of the missing clones stem from an unresolved V gene, and the remainder is unexplained. V and J calls plus clone size are reproduced from that table; the DNA served to infer D and trimming. The sample table lists under 300,000 clones, approximately 83% of them with a count of one. Clones ranked in the top ten supply roughly 13% of the sample.

CDR1 and CDR2 (SGHVS, FQNEAQ) derive from the germline V gene. From cysteine to phenylalanine, the CDR3 is 13 amino acids long. The DNA shown is the 39-base CDR3, in frame from base 1. V loses 1 base, J loses 4 bases, and the germline ends lie 5 bases apart. These data are taken from a study of blood T cell repertoires in COVID-19 (dated by TCRdb to 2018 to 2020). About the full investigation: Samples from collaborators originated in the United States, Italy and Spain and spanned both the acute and convalescent phases of COVID-19. Where HLA class I and class II types were available, the types were taken from metadata supplied by the sample provider, not from assay-based typing. The sample metadata nearly always contained a de-identified subject ID, COVID-19 status, age in years and sex. The repertoires were made available in a free public database intended to serve as a resource for research on the immune response to SARS-CoV-2. The material from the prospective study consisted of cDNA or gDNA derived from T cells, B-cell-depleted T cells, or PBMCs. The samples were drawn from the first 160 participants of the ongoing ImmuneRACE study and from 950 to 1,500 subjects provided by 6 global collaborators. Deeply sampled blood TCRbeta repertoires from subjects exposed to, actively infected with, or recovered from COVID-19 were included in the dataset. Points the paper makes about the study in general: The amount of clinical and demographic metadata varied by source and participant and was provided uncurated.

The collaborating institutions used their own protocols to collect whole blood in K2EDTA tubes. For TCRbeta analysis, collaborators shipped samples in one of three forms: frozen whole blood, isolated PBMCs, or DNA extracted from either of those sample types. The sequence derives from a human donor in a cohort sampled during active COVID-19. Specimen: peripheral blood. The chain links TRBV7-8 with TRBJ1-5; the D gene is unclear. The CDR3 region has the sequence CASSLVPNQPQHF. At the DNA level, the sequence is TGTGCCAGCAGCTTAGTCCCGAATCAGCCCCAGCATTTT.